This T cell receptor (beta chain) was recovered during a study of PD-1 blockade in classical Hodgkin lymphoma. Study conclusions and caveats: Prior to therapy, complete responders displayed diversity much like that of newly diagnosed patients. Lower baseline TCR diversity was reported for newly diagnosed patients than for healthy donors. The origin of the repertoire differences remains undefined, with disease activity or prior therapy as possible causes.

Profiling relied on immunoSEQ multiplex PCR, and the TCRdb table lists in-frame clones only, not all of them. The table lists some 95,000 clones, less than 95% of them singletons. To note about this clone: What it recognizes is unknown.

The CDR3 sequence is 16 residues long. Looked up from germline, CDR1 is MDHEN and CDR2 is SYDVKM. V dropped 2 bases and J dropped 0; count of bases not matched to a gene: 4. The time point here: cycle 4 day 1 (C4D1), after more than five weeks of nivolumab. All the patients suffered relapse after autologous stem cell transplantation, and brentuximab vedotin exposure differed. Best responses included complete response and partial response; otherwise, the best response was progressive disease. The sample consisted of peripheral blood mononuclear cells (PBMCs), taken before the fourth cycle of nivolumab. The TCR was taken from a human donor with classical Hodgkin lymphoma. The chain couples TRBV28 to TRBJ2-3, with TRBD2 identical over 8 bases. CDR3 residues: CASSLAGGASTDTQYF. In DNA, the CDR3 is TGTGCCAGCAGTTTAGCGGGGGGTGCTAGCACAGATACGCAGTATTTT.